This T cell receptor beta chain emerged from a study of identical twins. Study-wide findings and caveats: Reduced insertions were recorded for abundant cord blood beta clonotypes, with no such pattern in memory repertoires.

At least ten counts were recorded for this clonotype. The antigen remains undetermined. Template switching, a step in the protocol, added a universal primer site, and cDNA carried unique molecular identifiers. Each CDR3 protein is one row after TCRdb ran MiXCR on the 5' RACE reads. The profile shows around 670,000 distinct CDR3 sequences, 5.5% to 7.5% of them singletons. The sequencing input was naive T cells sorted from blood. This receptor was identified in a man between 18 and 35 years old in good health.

CDR3 loop: CSAKYDSFNGEQFF. For the CDR3, the DNA is TGCAGTGCTAAATACGACAGTTTCAATGGAGAGCAGTTCTTC. V is TRBV20-1 and J is TRBJ2-1, with a tentative D call TRBD1 (5 bases). The length of the CDR3 is 14 residues. Germline CDR1 reads DFQATT; CDR2 reads SNEGSKA (reference sequence). Trimming removed 4 bases from V and 10 bases from J, with 20 bases in between.